This TCR beta chain was documented in a study of blood T cell repertoires in COVID-19. Study at large: Sample material is recorded as cDNA or gDNA derived from T cells, B-cell-depleted T cells, or PBMCs.

The CDR3 spans 14 residues. Germline lookup yields CDR1 LNHDA and CDR2 SQIVND (reference sequence). Trimming shortened V by 3 bases and J by 7 bases, and 15 bases separated the two germline ends. Sequencing was performed with immunoSEQ multiplex PCR; in TCRdb, only in-frame clones are kept and a portion is missing. The sample carries 150,000 to 200,000 clones, about 85% recorded once. This clonotype was sampled from a man aged 55 to 69 with COVID-19, enrolled during active disease. The rearrangement uses TRBV19 and TRBJ2-5; the D gene is possibly TRBD2 (5 bases). The sequencing input was peripheral blood. In DNA form, the CDR3 reads TGTGCCAGTAGTATGAGGGCAGGAGGTGCGACCCAGTACTTC. Encoded protein: CASSMRAGGATQYF.